Listed here are 32 T cell receptor beta chains from one sample, sequenced in a study of T cell changes during pregnancy in multiple sclerosis. Measured with immunoSEQ multiplex PCR; TCRdb has only the in-frame clones, and not every one. The data hold around 95,000 clones, with roughly 94% observed a single time. Sequenced material: peripheral blood, taken after pregnancy. Receptors originate from a female donor in good health, enrolled as a control in a pregnancy study.

This sequence joins TRBV19 and TRBJ1-4, with D unresolved. This CDR3 has 13 amino acids. The germline V gene has CDR1 LNHDA and CDR2 SQIVND (reference sequence). Deletions cut 5 bases from V and 7 bases from J, with 11 bases between. In DNA, the CDR3 is TGTGCCAGTAGTTCAAGACAAATTGAAAAACTGTTTTTT. This gives the protein CASSSRQIEKLFF.

This clone appeared once. The chain is built from TRBV28 and TRBJ1-4; a weak D match, TRBD1 (5 bases). The CDR3 covers 14 residues. V shed 2 bases and J shed 1 base, with 5 bases lying between them. CDR1 MDHEN and CDR2 SYDVKM come from the germline V gene. Written as DNA, the CDR3 is TGTGCCAGCAGTTTAACAGGAACTAATGAAAAACTGTTTTTT. Protein sequence: CASSLTGTNEKLFF.

J is TRBJ1-3 and V is TRBV25-1, with 8 nucleotides matching TRBD1. The CDR3 extends over 15 amino acids. The V gene's germline CDR1 is MGHDK and CDR2 SYGVNS. Trimming removed 3 bases from V and 4 bases from J; junction bases left unmatched: 5. The CDR3 region has the DNA TGTGCCAGCAGTGATACGACAGGGGTGGGAAACACCATATATTTT. It encodes CASSDTTGVGNTIYF.

This chain uses TRBV4-1 with TRBJ2-2; possibly TRBD2 for D (5 bases). The CDR3 is made up of 16 amino acids. Germline V CDR1 and CDR2: MGHRA, YSYEKL. Trimming removed 4 bases from V and 5 bases from J, with 17 bases in between. The CDR3 region is CASSPRFATGTGELFF. CDR3 DNA: TGCGCCAGCAGCCCCCGGTTTGCTACGGGGACCGGGGAGCTGTTTTTT.

This chain uses TRBV5-8 with TRBJ1-2; 8 bases map to TRBD1. The CDR3 spans 15 residues. Germline lookup yields CDR1 SGHTS and CDR2 YDEGEE. The V gene end was trimmed by 0 bases and the J gene end by 4 bases; junction bases not matched to a gene: 5. The CDR3, as DNA: TGTGCCAGCAGCTTGGGGCCCCAGGGGGCCTATGGCTACACCTTC. It translates to CASSLGPQGAYGYTF. The whole variable domain, filled in from reference TRBV5-8 and TRBJ1-2, reads EAGVTQSPTHLIKTRGQQATLRCSPISGHTSVYWYQQALGLGLQFLLWYDEGEERNRGNFPPRFSGRQFPNYSSELNVNALELEDSALYLCASSLGPQGAYGYTFGSGTRLTVV.

The rearrangement joins TRBV19 to TRBJ1-5; 11 bases fit TRBD1. From germline, CDR1 is LNHDA and CDR2 SQIVND (reference sequence). V lost 8 bases, J lost 9 bases, and 6 bases stayed unmatched. This CDR3 region has 13 residues. For the CDR3, the DNA is TGTGCCAGTTGGGACAGGGGGGTCCGGCCCCAGCATTTT. Translation gives CASWDRGVRPQHF.

The J gene is TRBJ2-3, the V gene TRBV18, with a weak D call TRBD2 (5 bases). CDR1 KGHSH and CDR2 LQKENI come from the germline V gene. V gave up 3 bases and J gave up 4 bases, with 11 bases separating them. The CDR3 is 14 amino acids. CDR3 amino acids: CASSPRELPDTQYF. CDR3 DNA sequence: TGTGCCAGCTCACCCCGGGAACTCCCAGATACGCAGTATTTT.

This chain links TRBV30 with TRBJ2-5; possibly TRBD2 for D (6 bases). V lost 4 bases to trimming and J lost 0 bases, with 15 bases between them. The CDR3 contains 15 residues. CDR1 GTSNPN and CDR2 SVGIG come from the germline V gene (reference sequence). The CDR3 coding sequence is TGTGCCTGGACTCGCGGGGTTAAGTACCAAGAGACCCAGTACTTC. Its protein product is CAWTRGVKYQETQYF. The entire variable domain, with the rest obtained from reference TRBV30 and TRBJ2-5, is as follows: SQTIHQWPATLVQPVGSPLSLECTVEGTSNPNLYWYRQAAGRGLQLLFYSVGIGQISSEVPQNLSASRPQDRQFILSSKKLLLSDSGFYLCAWTRGVKYQETQYFGPGTRLLVL.

The count of this clone is one. This chain uses TRBV5-4 with TRBJ1-4; D is possibly TRBD1 (6 bases). The germline gives CDR1 SGHNT, CDR2 YYREEE (reference sequence). Trimming removed 7 bases at V and 6 bases at J, with 16 bases between. CDR3 length equals 14 residues. In nucleotides, the CDR3 is TGTGCCAGCCAACAGGGTCCGGTAGATGAAAAACTGTTTTTT. Protein: CASQQGPVDEKLFF.

In this sample, this clone turned up once. The chain is built from TRBV9 and TRBJ2-5; TRBD1 agrees at 10 bases. Germline V gene lookup returns CDR1 SGDLS and CDR2 YYNGEE. This CDR3 comprises 14 residues. After removal of 2 bases from V and 5 bases from J, the junction contained 3 bases not matched to a gene. The CDR3 DNA reads as TGTGCCAGCAGCGTGACAGGGGGCGGGGAGACCCAGTACTTC. This sequence encodes CASSVTGGGETQYF.

This chain connects TRBV27 to TRBJ2-1, with 13 bases that match TRBD2. The CDR3 has 18 residues. After removal of 5 bases from V and 0 bases from J, the junction contained 7 bases not matched to a gene. Germline V lookup: CDR1 MNHEY, CDR2 SMNVEV (reference sequence). The CDR3 loop is CASSAGTSGASSYNEQFF. CDR3 nucleotide sequence: TGTGCCAGCAGTGCCGGGACTAGCGGGGCCAGCTCCTACAATGAGCAGTTCTTC.

This chain connects TRBV18 to TRBJ1-1; D call uncertain. V lost 5 bases, J lost 1 base, and 11 bases lay in between. The CDR3 is made up of 14 amino acids. Germline CDR1 is KGHSH and CDR2 is LQKENI. CDR3 nucleotides: TGTGCCAGCTCATCTACGAGGGCGAACACTGAAGCTTTCTTT. Translated: CASSSTRANTEAFF.

The V call is TRBV18, the J call TRBJ1-4; D perhaps matches TRBD1 (5 bases). The germline gives CDR1 KGHSH, CDR2 LQKENI. The V end was cut by 4 bases, the J end by 5 bases, with 17 bases between. CDR3 length: 16 amino acids. The CDR3 DNA reads TGTGCCAGCTCACGAAGGCGGGGGACGGGGAATGAAAAACTGTTTTTT. Protein: CASSRRRGTGNEKLFF.

For the CDR3, the DNA is TGTGCCAGCAACCGAGCGGGAGTCTCCTACGAGCAGTACTTC. Protein product: CASNRAGVSYEQYF. The J gene is TRBJ2-7, the V gene TRBV6-5; TRBD2 matches at 8 bases. V dropped 7 bases and J dropped 0; count of bases not matched to a gene: 5. The CDR3 is 14 amino acids. In germline, CDR1 is MNHEY, CDR2 SVGAGI.

The J gene is TRBJ1-1, the V gene TRBV28, with a weak D call TRBD1 (5 bases). Germline CDR1 reads MDHEN; CDR2 reads SYDVKM. The length of the CDR3 is 13 residues. Between the trimmed V and J ends, which lost 7 bases and 4 bases, there was a span of 13 bases. Here the CDR3 reads CASTLAGGTEAFF. As DNA, the CDR3 is TGTGCCAGCACCCTGGCGGGGGGCACTGAAGCTTTCTTT. Drawing the rest from reference TRBV28 and TRBJ1-1, the complete variable domain is DVKVTQSSRYLVKRTGEKVFLECVQDMDHENMFWYRQDPGLGLRLIYFSYDVKMKEKGDIPEGYSVSREKKERFSLILESASTNQTSMYLCASTLAGGTEAFFGQGTRLTVV.

J is TRBJ2-5 and V is TRBV4-1; D gene ambiguous. The germline CDR1 and CDR2 sequences are MGHRA and YSYEKL. Trimming took off 0 bases at V and 4 bases at J, with 6 bases between the two ends. The CDR3 runs to 13 residues. In DNA, the CDR3 is TGCGCCAGCAGCCAAGATCGGTCAGAGACCCAGTACTTC. Encoded protein: CASSQDRSETQYF.

The chain links TRBV11-1 to TRBJ2-3, with D maybe TRBD2 (5 bases). Germline assignment: CDR1 SGHAT and CDR2 FQDESV (reference sequence). Trimming stripped 5 bases from V and 5 bases from J, with 14 bases between. This CDR3 has 14 residues. DNA of the CDR3: TGTGCCAGCAGCAAGGGAGACTACGTAGATACGCAGTATTTT. Its protein product is CASSKGDYVDTQYF.

The rearrangement links TRBV5-8 to TRBJ2-1; no firm D call. The CDR3 length is 12 residues. V was pared by 4 bases and J by 7 bases, with 9 bases between. CDR1 is SGHTS, CDR2 YDEGEE, per germline. The CDR3 nucleotides read TGTGCCAGCAGCGGTCGGGTGAATGAGCAGTTCTTC. This sequence encodes CASSGRVNEQFF.

The rearrangement uses TRBV30 and TRBJ2-7, with 7 bases fitting TRBD2. The CDR3 has 13 residues. Trimming removed 0 bases from V and 2 bases from J; junction bases left unmatched: 1. Germline CDR1 reads GTSNPN; CDR2 reads SVGIG (reference sequence). For the CDR3, the DNA is TGTGCCTGGAGTGTAGCGGGACCCTACGAGCAGTACTTC. Protein product: CAWSVAGPYEQYF.

CDR3 amino acids: CSVIGALTARRTGSTDTQYF. The DNA for the CDR3 is TGCAGCGTTATTGGCGCCCTAACCGCCAGGAGGACGGGGAGCACAGATACGCAGTATTTT. The V gene is TRBV29-1, the J gene TRBJ2-3, with D tentatively TRBD2 (5 bases). This CDR3 comprises 20 residues. Trimming removed 5 bases from V and 0 bases from J, with 30 bases in between. Germline CDR1 reads SQVTM; CDR2 reads ANQGSEA.

The gene calls are TRBV5-1 and TRBJ2-5; TRBD2 matches 8 bases. Per germline, CDR1 SGHRS and CDR2 YFSETQ. The CDR3 sequence is 16 residues long. V trimming: 4 bases; J trimming: 3 bases; junction bases outside the gene matches: 11. In DNA, the CDR3 is TGCGCCAGCAGCGCAATACCGGGACTAGGGGAAGAGACCCAGTACTTC. It encodes CASSAIPGLGEETQYF.

The chain uses TRBV5-1 and TRBJ1-1; 7 nucleotides agree with TRBD1. The CDR3 runs to 15 residues. Germline CDR1 SGHRS, CDR2 YFSETQ. The J segment lost 6 bases and the V segment lost 4 bases, leaving 12 bases of the junction unmatched. As DNA, the CDR3 is TGCGCCAGCAGCCTGGGGATAGGGGGCTACTCTGAAGCTTTCTTT. This codes for CASSLGIGGYSEAFF.

The CDR3 loop reads CASKIAGEQETQYF. The CDR3 DNA reads as TGTGCCAGCAAAATAGCGGGAGAGCAAGAGACCCAGTACTTC. The chain employs TRBV27 and TRBJ2-5; 9 nucleotides align to TRBD2. The length of the CDR3 is 14 residues. Germline CDR1 reads MNHEY; CDR2 reads SMNVEV (reference sequence). The J segment lost 2 bases and the V segment lost 7 bases, leaving 5 bases of the junction unmatched.

The chain combines TRBV25-1 with TRBJ2-1; possible D gene TRBD2, 6 bases. CDR1 and CDR2 from the germline V gene are MGHDK and SYGVNS. V shed 3 bases and J shed 5 bases, with 20 bases lying between them. This CDR3 contains 17 residues. The CDR3 spells CASSESKGLSAHNEQFF. Written as DNA, the CDR3 is TGTGCCAGCAGTGAGTCCAAGGGACTTAGCGCACACAATGAGCAGTTCTTC. Full variable domain (remainder filled in from reference TRBV25-1 and TRBJ2-1): EADIYQTPRYLVIGTGKKITLECSQTMGHDKMYWYQQDPGMELHLIHYSYGVNSTEKGDLSSESTVSRIRTEHFPLTLESARPSHTSQYLCASSESKGLSAHNEQFFGPGTRLTVL.

J is TRBJ2-1 and V is TRBV18; 7 nucleotides line up with TRBD1. The CDR3 loop spans 16 amino acids. Unmatched junction bases numbered 5, after V lost 3 bases and J lost 0 bases. Germline CDR1 and CDR2: KGHSH and LQKENI. The CDR3 loop reads CASSPIQGISYNEQFF. The CDR3 DNA reads TGTGCCAGCTCACCTATACAGGGGATCTCCTACAATGAGCAGTTCTTC.

The chain employs TRBV5-1 and TRBJ2-5; 7 positions agree with TRBD2. This CDR3 has 13 amino acids. Trimming at V came to 0 bases and at J to 5 bases, leaving 1 base not matched to a gene. The germline CDR1 and CDR2 sequences are SGHRS and YFSETQ. This CDR3 reads CASSLGGSETQYF. CDR3 coding DNA: TGCGCCAGCAGCTTGGGCGGGAGTGAGACCCAGTACTTC.

As DNA, the CDR3 is TGTGCCACCAGCAGAGGAACGGAGGGAAAACTGTTTTTT. This codes for CATSRGTEGKLFF. The chain joins TRBV15 to TRBJ1-4; D gene uncertain. Per germline, CDR1 LNHNV and CDR2 YYDKDF (reference sequence). Trimming removed 1 base at V and 10 bases at J, with 10 bases between. The CDR3 is 13 residues long. Based on the CDR3 plus reference TRBV15 and TRBJ1-4, the full variable domain is DAMVIQNPRYQVTQFGKPVTLSCSQTLNHNVMYWYQQKSSQAPKLLFHYYDKDFNNEADTPDNFQSRRPNTSFCFLDIRSPGLGDTAMYLCATSRGTEGKLFFGSGTQLSVL.

The chain uses TRBV25-1 and TRBJ1-5, with TRBD1 matching over 7 bases. Germline V gene data show CDR1 as MGHDK and CDR2 as SYGVNS. The CDR3 is 14 amino acids. The trim removed 3 bases at V and 6 bases at J, leaving 5 bases unmatched. The CDR3 protein is CASSDSTGRQPQHF. The CDR3 nucleotides are TGTGCCAGCAGTGACTCGACAGGGCGTCAGCCCCAGCATTTT.

The genes are TRBV11-2 and TRBJ2-1; 8 bases line up with TRBD2. Losses at the gene ends were 4 bases for V and 7 bases for J; bases not matched to a gene: 6. Germline V CDR1 and CDR2: SGHAT, FQNNGV. The CDR3 totals 14 residues. The CDR3 loop reads CASSYPGGPNEQFF. In DNA form, the CDR3 reads TGTGCCAGCAGCTACCCGGGAGGGCCAAATGAGCAGTTCTTC.

In regard to this clone: The limits of the CDR3 on the DNA are not certain, so only TCRdb's listed CDR3 is given. This chain joins TRBV27 and TRBJ2-5; no check of the table's D call, TRBD1, against the DNA was made. Germline V gives CDR1 MNHEY, CDR2 SMNVEV (reference sequence). The CDR3 has 15 amino acids, counting both end residues. CDR3 sequence: CASSSSVTGVETQYF.

This rearrangement joins TRBV6-6 to TRBJ2-1; 12 bases fit TRBD2. Germline values: CDR1 MNHNY, CDR2 SVGAGI (reference sequence). The CDR3 spans 15 residues. The J segment lost 4 bases and the V segment lost 4 bases, leaving 2 bases of the junction unmatched. The CDR3 protein is CASSSSGRGYNEQFF. CDR3 coding DNA: TGTGCCAGCAGTTCTAGCGGGAGGGGGTACAATGAGCAGTTCTTC.

The V call is TRBV7-2, the J call TRBJ1-1; D ambiguous. Germline V gene sequence: CDR1 SGHTA, CDR2 FQGNSA. Trimming shortened V by 4 bases and J by 4 bases, and 13 bases separated the two germline ends. This CDR3 is 14 amino acids long. For the CDR3, the DNA is TGTGCCAGCAGCTCGGAGAGGCGGAGCACTGAAGCTTTCTTT. Encoded protein: CASSSERRSTEAFF. The complete variable domain, with remaining parts taken from reference TRBV7-2 and TRBJ1-1, reads GAGVSQSPSNKVTEKGKDVELRCDPISGHTALYWYRQSLGQGLEFLIYFQGNSAPDKSGLPSDRFSAERTGGSVSTLTIQRTQQEDSAVYLCASSSERRSTEAFFGQGTRLTVV.